The present T cell receptor beta chain was sequenced within a study of shared clonotypes between healthy human individuals. Study results and limitations: Of the naive CD4 clonotypes, around 4.8% were shared across several donors.

Recent acute infections and vaccinations were absent in the healthy HIV-negative adult donors. The investigators split CD4+ cells into a CD45RA+ naive subset and a CD45RA-negative memory subset. Under the authors' procedure: Junction-only immunoSEQ data arrived without quality scores, meaning filtering differed. Sequencing was performed with immunoSEQ multiplex PCR; in TCRdb, only in-frame clones are kept and a portion is missing. Clone size and the V and J calls come from that table; the DNA yielded D and trimming. The sample contains about 340,000 clones, about 70% of which appear only once. Turning to this clone: Its antigen is as yet unknown.

The sequencing input was memory CD4+ T cells sorted from blood. Subset denoted: CD45RA-negative fraction. This receptor was obtained from a man aged 30-40 years in good health.

CDR3 sequence reads: CASSSDWGTYEQYF. The CDR3 DNA sequence: TGTGCCAGCAGCTCGGATTGGGGGACCTACGAGCAGTACTTC. The V call is TRBV13, the J call TRBJ2-5; D could derive from TRBD1 or TRBD2 (5 bases each). TRBJ2-7 matches the DNA end more closely, so the J call is doubtful. The CDR3 has 14 residues. Germline loops: CDR1 PRHDT, CDR2 FYEKMQ (reference sequence).